A selection of T cell receptor beta chains follows, all from one sample in a study of T cell responses to AZD1222 COVID-19 vaccine. Sequencing was performed with immunoSEQ multiplex PCR; in TCRdb, only in-frame clones are kept and a portion is missing. The sample includes 80,000 to 85,000 clones, 75% to 95% of them seen just once. Sequencing was performed on peripheral blood, taken 28 days after the second AZD1222 dose. These receptors were taken from an adult who received the AZD1222 COVID-19 vaccine. The CDR3 runs from the conserved cysteine through the conserved F or W. The order of the fields is V gene, clone size, J gene, D gene, CDR3 DNA, CDR3 protein. A D gene is named only where the DNA matches it firmly. A row's size may be missing; if present it is once, few, many or a size class.

>TRBV19|-|TRBJ2-5|-
TGTGCCAGTAGTATAGTATTGGCAGAGACCCAGTACTTC
CASSIVLAETQYF
>TRBV11-1|-|TRBJ2-3|TRBD2
TGTGCCAGCAGCCCTCGGACTAGCGGCACAGATACGCAGTATTTT
CASSPRTSGTDTQYF
>TRBV5-1|-|TRBJ2-1|-
TGCGCCAGCAGAGGGGGCAATGAGCAGTTCTTC
CASRGGNEQFF
>TRBV15|-|TRBJ2-2|-
TGTGCCACCAGCAGAGAGGGCGGGGAGCTGTTTTTT
CATSREGGELFF
>TRBV5-6|once|TRBJ1-2|-
TGTGCCAGCAGCTTGTCTACAGGCGTTAACTATGGCTACACCTTC
CASSLSTGVNYGYTF
>TRBV18|-|TRBJ1-2|-
TGTGCCAGCTCCCACTTTGGGGACGTAGGCTACACCTTC
CASSHFGDVGYTF
>TRBV12-3/TRBV12-4|-|TRBJ1-5|-
TGTGCCAGCAGTTTAGGATTAAATCAGCCCCAGCATTTT
CASSLGLNQPQHF
>TRBV19|-|TRBJ1-1|TRBD1
TGTGCCAGTAGTATTGACAGGGTATGGAACACTGAAGCTTTCTTT
CASSIDRVWNTEAFF
>TRBV10-1|few|TRBJ2-5|-
TGCGCCAGCAGTGATAGGGTGCAAGAGACCCAGTACTTC
CASSDRVQETQYF
>TRBV28|-|TRBJ1-1|TRBD1
TGTGCCAGCAGGACCGGACAGGGGGTGGTAGCTTTCTTT
CASRTGQGVVAFF
>TRBV2|-|TRBJ1-4|-
TGTGCCAGCAGTGGTCAAGGAGTTGCAACTAATGAAAAACTGTTTTTT
CASSGQGVATNEKLFF
>TRBV20-1|-|TRBJ2-5|TRBD2
TGCAGTGCTAATGAGCTAGCGGGAGGAGAGACCCAGTACTTC
CSANELAGGETQYF
>TRBV18|few|TRBJ2-7|-
TGTGCCAGCTCACCAGGTCAAGACCGCTCCTACGAGCAGTACTTC
CASSPGQDRSYEQYF
>TRBV3-1/TRBV3-2|once|TRBJ2-1|-
TGTGCCAGCAGCCAGGCCAGGGGTTACAATGAGCAGTTCTTC
CASSQARGYNEQFF
>TRBV6-1|-|TRBJ2-4|TRBD2
TGTGCCAGCAGCCTAGCGGGACTTCAGTACTTC
CASSLAGLQYF
>TRBV27|-|TRBJ2-4|-
TGTGCCAGCAGTTGGCAGGGAGCGGCCAAAAACATTCAGTACTTC
CASSWQGAAKNIQYF
>TRBV27|-|TRBJ2-1|TRBD2
TGTGCCAGCACCCCGGGACTAGCGGGAGAGGGAGAGCAGTTCTTC
CASTPGLAGEGEQFF
>TRBV28|once|TRBJ2-2|TRBD2
TGTGCCAGCAGTTTCGCGGGAGCGAACACCGGGGAGCTGTTTTTT
CASSFAGANTGELFF
>TRBV3-1/TRBV3-2|-|TRBJ1-4|-
TGTGCCAGCAGCGCGACAGCAACTAATGAAAAACTGTTTTTT
CASSATATNEKLFF
>TRBV7-7|-|TRBJ1-5|TRBD1
TGTGCCAGCAGCTTTCGACCCCCCGATAATAGGGACAGCTATAGCAATCAGCCCCAGCATTTT
CASSFRPPDNRDSYSNQPQHF
>TRBV18|-|TRBJ1-2|-
TGTGCCAGCTCATTGGGACCGAGCATCTATGGCTACACCTTC
CASSLGPSIYGYTF
>TRBV12-3/TRBV12-4|-|TRBJ2-7|-
TGTGCCAGCACGCGGGACACATCCTACGAGCAGTACTTC
CASTRDTSYEQYF
>TRBV19|-|TRBJ1-5|-
TGTGCCAGTAGTCCTTTGGACAGCCTTAGCAATCAGCCCCAGCATTTT
CASSPLDSLSNQPQHF
>TRBV6-5|-|TRBJ1-5|-
TGTGCCAGCGGGGACGCTAGCAATCAGCCCCAGCATTTT
CASGDASNQPQHF
>TRBV6-2/TRBV6-3|-|TRBJ2-6|-
TGTGCCAGCAGTTACCGATCCGCTGGGGCCAACGTCCTGACTTTC
CASSYRSAGANVLTF
>TRBV28|-|TRBJ2-1|-
TGTGCCAGCAGAACTAGTTTCGATGAGCAGTTCTTC
CASRTSFDEQFF
>TRBV5-1|-|TRBJ2-7|TRBD1
TGCGCCAGCAGCCAGGGACAGTCGAGGCGTGAGCAGTACTTC
CASSQGQSRREQYF
>TRBV6-5|-|TRBJ2-1|-
TGTGCCAGCAGTTACGATTCCATCAATGAGCAGTTCTTC
CASSYDSINEQFF
>TRBV28|-|TRBJ1-1|-
TGTGCCAGCAGCCAGGTGAACACTGAAGCTTTCTTT
CASSQVNTEAFF
>TRBV10-2|-|TRBJ2-1|-
TGCGCCAGCCGTAGGGCCAATGAGCAGTTCTTC
CASRRANEQFF
>TRBV18|-|TRBJ2-7|TRBD1
TGTGCCAGCTCACAGGGACAGGGGCAGTACTTC
CASSQGQGQYF
>TRBV19|-|TRBJ2-7|-
TGTGCCAGTAGTAGACAGACAGCCTACGAGCAGTACTTC
CASSRQTAYEQYF
>TRBV29-1|-|TRBJ2-7|-
TGCAGCGTTGCCCCTCACGGGAGTGAGCAGTACTTC
CSVAPHGSEQYF
>TRBV3-1/TRBV3-2|-|TRBJ2-2|TRBD2
TGTGCCAGCAGCCCGGGGGGAATCGGGGAGCTGTTTTTT
CASSPGGIGELFF
>TRBV14|-|TRBJ2-1|TRBD2
TGTGCCAGCAGCCAAGATGGGACTAGTAGGGATGAGCAGTTCTTC
CASSQDGTSRDEQFF
>TRBV28|-|TRBJ1-2|-
TGTGCCAGCAGGGACAGTAGCTTCTATGGCTACACCTTC
CASRDSSFYGYTF
>TRBV12-3/TRBV12-4|-|TRBJ1-2|-
TGTGCCAGCAGCCCACTGTACTATGGCTACACCTTC
CASSPLYYGYTF
>TRBV5-1|-|TRBJ2-1|TRBD2
TGCGCCAGCAGCTTGGGCGGGAGAGAATACAATGAGCAGTTCTTC
CASSLGGREYNEQFF
>TRBV2|-|TRBJ1-4|TRBD1
TGTGCCAGCAGTTTCCCGGGACAGGGCAATGAAAAACTGTTTTTT
CASSFPGQGNEKLFF